At least ten counts were recorded for the clone carrying this T cell receptor (beta chain). Clones were read by immunoSEQ multiplex PCR, and TCRdb kept only the in-frame ones, dropping some. The sample lists 75,000 to 100,000 clones, less than 95% seen once, with roughly 0.79% in the top ten. The data were taken from a study of T cell changes during pregnancy in multiple sclerosis. Trimming at V came to 3 bases and at J to 8 bases, leaving 9 bases not matched to a gene. Germline V gene data show CDR1 as LGHNA and CDR2 as YNFKEQ. CDR3 length equals 15 residues. The chain has TRBV4-2 and TRBJ2-7; 11 bases fit TRBD2. The TCR was taken from a female donor in good health, enrolled as a control in a pregnancy study. Here the sequenced sample was peripheral blood, taken in the second trimester of pregnancy. CDR3 coding DNA: TGTGCCAGCAGCCAGACCCTAGCGGGAGGCTCTCAGCAGTACTTC. Translating gives CASSQTLAGGSQQYF.